Presented here are 32 T cell receptor beta chains from one specimen sequenced in a study of T cells in Graves' hyperthyroidism and ophthalmopathy. The CDR3 regions of TCR beta were amplified from RNA transcripts. HTBI primers were used for first-round RT-PCR of the TCR CDR3. TCRdb reprocessed the multiplex PCR reads with MiXCR, giving one entry per CDR3 protein. The sample yields approximately 640,000 distinct CDR3 sequences, around 16% seen once. Source material: blood. The receptors stem from a woman aged 25-40 years with Graves' hyperthyroidism.

Many counts were recorded for this clonotype. V and J are TRBV30 and TRBJ2-7; D may be TRBD2 (5 bases). Germline-derived CDR1 and CDR2 are GTSNPN and SVGIG (reference sequence). CDR3 size: 12 residues. The ends were cut back, 2 bases at V and 3 bases at J, with 8 bases in the middle. Written as DNA, the CDR3 is TGTGCCTGGAGTAAGACTAACTACGAGCAGTACTTC. Its translation is CAWSKTNYEQYF.

This clonotype was seen repeatedly, ten times or more. The CDR3 sequence: CASSLGRCFRQESTDTQYF. The CDR3 DNA follows: TGTGCCAGCAGCTTAGGTCGCTGTTTTCGACAGGAGAGCACAGATACGCAGTATTTT. The rearrangement joins TRBV7-3 to TRBJ2-3, with D possibly matching TRBD1 (6 bases). Germline values: CDR1 SGHTA, CDR2 FQGTGA. The CDR3 loop spans 19 amino acids. Trimming left V 2 bases short and J 0 bases short, with 21 bases between. Full variable domain (rest looked up from reference TRBV7-3 and TRBJ2-3): GAGVSQTPSNKVTEKGKYVELRCDPISGHTALYWYRQSLGQGPEFLIYFQGTGAADDSGLPNDRFFAVRPEGSVSTLKIQRTERGDSAVYLCASSLGRCFRQESTDTQYFGPGTRLTVL.

This clonotype came up many times. The chain joins TRBV11-2 to TRBJ1-1, with no clear D. Germline loops: CDR1 SGHAT, CDR2 FQNNGV. The CDR3 is 11 amino acids. V lost 6 bases and J lost 0, with 2 bases in between. In DNA form, the CDR3 reads TGTGCCAGCAGGGTGAACACTGAAGCTTTCTTT. Translation: CASRVNTEAFF.

The chain employs TRBV5-4 and TRBJ2-7; 10 bases match TRBD2. Losses at the gene ends were 2 bases for V and 2 bases for J; bases not matched to a gene: 10. Germline assignment: CDR1 SGHNT and CDR2 YYREEE (reference sequence). The CDR3 extends over 17 amino acids. CDR3 sequence reads: CASSLWGLAGAAYEQYF. CDR3 coding DNA: TGTGCCAGCAGCTTATGGGGTCTAGCGGGAGCTGCCTACGAGCAGTACTTC.

This clonotype was counted many times. The V and J genes are TRBV28 and TRBJ1-5; D unresolved. The CDR3 runs to 14 residues. Germline V gene sequence: CDR1 MDHEN, CDR2 SYDVKM. V was shortened by 6 bases and J by 9 bases, with 18 bases between the two germline ends. The CDR3 is CASSFREAARPQHF. The CDR3 DNA sequence: TGTGCCAGCAGCTTCCGGGAAGCGGCCCGGCCCCAGCATTTT. The full variable domain, in which reference TRBV28 and TRBJ1-5 provide the parts outside the CDR3, is DVKVTQSSRYLVKRTGEKVFLECVQDMDHENMFWYRQDPGLGLRLIYFSYDVKMKEKGDIPEGYSVSREKKERFSLILESASTNQTSMYLCASSFREAARPQHFGDGTRLSIL.

This clonotype was observed at least ten times. V and J are TRBV3-1 and TRBJ2-7, with D tentatively TRBD1 or TRBD2 (5 bases each). The V end was cut by 4 bases, the J end by 1 base, with 14 bases between. Germline loops: CDR1 LGHDT, CDR2 YNNKEL (reference sequence). CDR3 size: 15 residues. The CDR3: CASSPYRDVSYEQYF. As DNA, the CDR3 is TGTGCCAGCAGCCCCTATCGGGACGTTTCCTACGAGCAGTACTTC.

Many counts were recorded for this clonotype. The chain employs TRBV6-1 and TRBJ2-7; 7 nucleotides agree with TRBD2. The CDR3 has 15 amino acids. Trimming took 10 bases from V and 2 from J; bases not matched to a gene: 14. Germline V CDR1 and CDR2: MNHNS, SASEGT. The CDR3 coding sequence is TGTGCCACCGACACAGGCGCGGGACTACCCTACGAGCAGTACTTC. This sequence encodes CATDTGAGLPYEQYF.

This clonotype was counted between two and nine times. The chain combines TRBV6-1 with TRBJ2-2, with TRBD1 matching 7 bases. The germline gives CDR1 MNHNS, CDR2 SASEGT. The V segment lost 5 bases and the J segment 2 bases; nucleotides outside the gene matches: 14. This CDR3 is 18 amino acids long. The CDR3 nucleotides are TGTGCCAGCAGTTCCAGCCACAGGGGACGTACTAACACCGGGGAGCTGTTTTTT. It codes for CASSSSHRGRTNTGELFF.

V is TRBV5-1 and J is TRBJ2-3; D possibly corresponds to TRBD1 (6 bases). CDR1 is SGHRS and CDR2 is YFSETQ in the germline V gene. Trimming removed 4 bases from V and 2 bases from J, with 11 bases in between. The CDR3 runs to 14 residues. The CDR3 region is CASSLDRYTDTQYF. In DNA, the CDR3 is TGCGCCAGCAGCCTCGACAGGTACACAGATACGCAGTATTTT.

Of note for this clonotype: A much larger clone lies one base from this, so it may be a read error. The V call is TRBV7-2, the J call TRBJ2-3; D possibly corresponds to TRBD2 (5 bases). CDR1 and CDR2 (germline): SGHTA, FQGNSA. There are 15 residues in the CDR3. The CDR3 nucleotides are TGTGCCAGCAGCTTAACTGACCCTAGCACAGATACGCGGTATTTT. It codes for CASSLTDPSTDTRYF.

This clonotype appeared many times. The rearrangement links TRBV24-1 to TRBJ2-1; D unclear. Germline CDR1 is KGHDR and CDR2 is SFDVKD. This CDR3 contains 11 residues. The germline V and J ends were trimmed by 4 bases and 7 bases, with 4 bases remaining between them. The CDR3 coding sequence is TGTGCCACCAGTGAATTGAATGAGCAGTTCTTC. Its protein product is CATSELNEQFF.

This clonotype was seen ten or more times. This rearrangement joins TRBV6-5 to TRBJ2-7, with TRBD1 identical over 10 bases. The length of the CDR3 is 14 residues. Germline V lookup: CDR1 MNHEY, CDR2 SVGAGI. The V and J ends lost 2 bases and 7 bases, in that order; junction bases with no gene match: 5. The chain's CDR3 is CASSYAGTGEEQYF. The CDR3 DNA reads as TGTGCCAGCAGTTACGCCGGGACAGGGGAGGAGCAGTACTTC.

This clonotype has more than one count but fewer than ten. The chain couples TRBV27 to TRBJ2-7; 7 bases agree with TRBD2. The V gene end was trimmed by 3 bases and the J gene end by 2 bases; junction bases not matched to a gene: 4. CDR1 is MNHEY and CDR2 is SMNVEV in the germline V gene (reference sequence). CDR3 length: 14 amino acids. Here the CDR3 reads CASSFRREPYEQYF. The CDR3 DNA reads as TGTGCCAGCAGTTTCAGGCGGGAGCCCTACGAGCAGTACTTC.

The sample holds many counts of this clonotype. This chain connects TRBV5-5 to TRBJ2-1; 15 nucleotides align to TRBD2. V was pared by 4 bases and J by 9 bases, with 5 bases of the junction left unmatched. CDR1 and CDR2 from the germline V gene are SGHKS and YYEKEE (reference sequence). The CDR3 runs to 15 residues. The CDR3 sequence: CASSPWTSGRAEQFF. CDR3 in DNA: TGTGCCAGCAGCCCTTGGACTAGCGGGAGGGCTGAGCAGTTCTTC. The variable domain in full, with the rest retrieved from reference TRBV5-5 and TRBJ2-1, is DAGVTQSPTHLIKTRGQQVTLRCSPISGHKSVSWYQQVLGQGPQFIFQYYEKEERGRGNFPDRFSARQFPNYSSELNVNALLLGDSALYLCASSPWTSGRAEQFFGPGTRLTVL.

A note on this clonotype: The junction does not match germline at one end; this may be a read error. V is TRBV12-3 or TRBV12-4 and J is TRBJ1-4; no clear D. This CDR3 has 10 residues. The CDR3 DNA reads TGTGCCAGTAGTTATGAAAAACTGTTTTTT. It codes for CASSYEKLFF.

This clonotype was found many times. The V and J genes are TRBV28 and TRBJ2-7, with unresolved D. The CDR3 totals 13 residues. Germline V CDR1 and CDR2: MDHEN, SYDVKM. V lost 2 bases and J 2 bases, leaving 7 bases between the germline ends. The CDR3 spells CASSLRAPYEQYF. CDR3 DNA sequence: TGTGCCAGCAGTTTAAGGGCTCCCTACGAGCAGTACTTC.

In its sample, this clonotype was seen many times. This sequence joins TRBV2 and TRBJ1-1, with D unresolved. CDR1 SNHLY and CDR2 FYNNEI come from the germline V gene. CDR3 length: 13 residues. V was trimmed by 7 bases and J by 10 bases, leaving 19 bases between them. The CDR3 spells CASMGGQEEGAFF. CDR3 bases: TGTGCCAGCATGGGCGGGCAGGAAGAAGGAGCTTTCTTT.

This clonotype has a count of ten or more. J is TRBJ2-7 and V is TRBV6-2 or TRBV6-3, with 10 bases lining up with TRBD2. This CDR3 comprises 15 residues. Trimming removed 5 bases from V and 5 bases from J; junction bases left unmatched: 9. Germline assignment: CDR1 MNHEY and CDR2 SVGEGT. The CDR3 DNA follows: TGTGCCAGCAGTGACTATAGCGGGAGGTTCCACGAGCAGTACTTC. Translated: CASSDYSGRFHEQYF.

Remarks on this clonotype: The junction and the germline gene differ at one end; a read error may be behind it. The chain carries TRBV3-1 and TRBJ2-1; 9 bases map to TRBD2. CDR1 LGHDT and CDR2 YNNKEL come from the germline V gene (reference sequence). The CDR3 has 16 amino acids. CDR3 nucleotides: TGTGCCATCAGCCTAGTGGTAGCGGGAGCTTACAATGAGCAGTTCTTC. It translates to CAISLVVAGAYNEQFF.

This clonotype was found many times. This chain links TRBV3-1 with TRBJ1-2; no clear D. The CDR3 totals 15 residues. Trimming cost V 2 bases and J 2 bases, with 12 bases left between them. The germline CDR1 and CDR2 sequences are LGHDT and YNNKEL (reference sequence). CDR3 sequence: CASSQRIRGNYGYTF. CDR3 DNA: TGTGCCAGCAGCCAACGAATTCGGGGAAACTATGGCTACACCTTC. Full variable domain (rest looked up from reference TRBV3-1 and TRBJ1-2): DTAVSQTPKYLVTQMGNDKSIKCEQNLGHDTMYWYKQDSKKFLKIMFSYNNKELIINETVPNRFSPKSPDKAHLNLHINSLELGDSAVYFCASSQRIRGNYGYTFGSGTRLTVV.

At least ten counts were recorded for this clonotype. This chain joins TRBV20-1 and TRBJ2-1, with D possibly TRBD2 on 5 matching bases. The CDR3 is 14 residues long. The germline V gene encodes CDR1 DFQATT and CDR2 SNEGSKA (reference sequence). V shed 4 bases and J shed 5 bases, with 15 bases lying between them. This chain's CDR3 is CSATLGLQNNEQFF. The CDR3 coding sequence is TGCAGTGCTACTCTCGGACTCCAAAACAATGAGCAGTTCTTC.

The rearrangement uses TRBV4-3 and TRBJ2-1; tentative D call: TRBD1 (5 bases). Trimming pared 0 bases from V and 7 bases from J, leaving 16 bases between. Germline CDR1 LGHNA, CDR2 YSLEER. This CDR3 has 16 residues. This chain's CDR3 is CASSQDIRQRINEQFF. Here the CDR3 DNA reads TGCGCCAGCAGCCAAGATATTCGACAGAGGATTAATGAGCAGTTCTTC.

The gene calls are TRBV19 and TRBJ1-1, with D hard to call. V was pared by 3 bases and J by 0 bases, with 8 bases between. Germline V lookup: CDR1 LNHDA, CDR2 SQIVND (reference sequence). CDR3 length equals 14 residues. Here the CDR3 DNA reads TGTGCCAGTAGTATGATAGGGTTGAACACTGAAGCTTTCTTT. Amino acid sequence: CASSMIGLNTEAFF. Filled out from reference TRBV19 and TRBJ1-1, the complete variable domain reads DGGITQSPKYLFRKEGQNVTLSCEQNLNHDAMYWYRQDPGQGLRLIYYSQIVNDFQKGDIAEGYSVSREKKESFPLTVTSAQKNPTAFYLCASSMIGLNTEAFFGQGTRLTVV.

This clonotype occurred many times. The chain couples TRBV27 to TRBJ2-7; 13 positions agree with TRBD2. The CDR3 is made up of 19 amino acids. Germline-derived CDR1 and CDR2 are MNHEY and SMNVEV (reference sequence). The V gene end was trimmed by 5 bases and the J gene end by 3 bases; junction bases not matched to a gene: 16. The CDR3 is CASSLRLAGGWESIYEQYF. The CDR3 DNA is TGTGCCAGCAGTCTCAGACTAGCGGGAGGTTGGGAATCAATCTACGAGCAGTACTTC.

This clonotype was picked up a small number of times. The CDR3 sequence: CSVPAFPRGQETQYF. The CDR3, as DNA: TGCAGCGTTCCCGCGTTTCCGAGGGGGCAAGAGACCCAGTACTTC. The chain uses TRBV29-1 and TRBJ2-5, with D perhaps TRBD1 (6 bases). The V end was cut by 5 bases, the J end by 2 bases, with 18 bases between. The CDR3 sequence is 15 residues long. From germline, CDR1 is SQVTM and CDR2 ANQGSEA. Complete variable domain (other parts from reference TRBV29-1 and TRBJ2-5): SAVISQKPSRDICQRGTSLTIQCQVDSQVTMMFWYRQQPGQSLTLIATANQGSEATYESGFVIDKFPISRPNLTFSTLTVSNMSPEDSSIYLCSVPAFPRGQETQYFGPGTRLLVL.

This clonotype was picked up many times. J is TRBJ2-5 and V is TRBV7-2; TRBD2 agrees at 8 bases. Germline trimming cut 5 bases from V and 9 bases from J; bases unmatched to any gene: 5. The CDR3 covers 12 residues. Germline V gives CDR1 SGHTA, CDR2 FQGNSA. The CDR3 reads CASSPGGVAQYF. The CDR3 DNA sequence: TGTGCCAGCAGCCCGGGGGGGGTTGCCCAGTACTTC. The variable domain in full, with the rest retrieved from reference TRBV7-2 and TRBJ2-5, is GAGVSQSPSNKVTEKGKDVELRCDPISGHTALYWYRQSLGQGLEFLIYFQGNSAPDKSGLPSDRFSAERTGGSVSTLTIQRTQQEDSAVYLCASSPGGVAQYFGPGTRLLVL.

This clonotype came up many times. The rearrangement uses TRBV7-9 and TRBJ2-7, with D maybe TRBD2 (6 bases). The CDR3 length is 16 residues. Germline assignment: CDR1 SEHNR and CDR2 FQNEAQ (reference sequence). V was shortened by 5 bases and J by 4 bases, with 21 bases between the two germline ends. The CDR3 DNA sequence: TGTGCCAGCAGCCCCACGGCGGGGACTCTCTTTTACGAGCAGTACTTC. Residues: CASSPTAGTLFYEQYF.

Notes on this clonotype: This likely comes from a read error, as the CDR3 has no conserved phenylalanine or tryptophan at its end. The chain carries TRBV6-4 and TRBJ2-1; 7 bases match TRBD1. V lost 6 bases to trimming and J lost 0 bases; unmatched junction nucleotides: 8. The CDR3 has 16 residues. The germline gives CDR1 MRHNA, CDR2 SNTAGT. In DNA form, the CDR3 reads TGTGCCAGCAGGTCTATTACAGGGGCCTCCTACAATGAGCAGTTCCTC. Amino acid sequence: CASRSITGASYNEQFL.

This clonotype appeared many times. The chain is built from TRBV12-3 or TRBV12-4 and TRBJ2-3; 9 nucleotides line up with TRBD2. After removal of 6 bases from V and 6 bases from J, the junction contained 13 bases not matched to a gene. The CDR3 is 16 residues long. The CDR3 DNA is TGTGCCAGCAGACCGAGAGGCATTAGCGGGAGTGATACGCAGTATTTT. Protein product: CASRPRGISGSDTQYF.

This clonotype came up many times. The CDR3 nucleotides read TGTGCCAGCAGTTACCGACGGACAGGGGTTACCTACGAGCAGTACTTC. Residues: CASSYRRTGVTYEQYF. The gene calls are TRBV6-2 or TRBV6-3 and TRBJ2-7, with 9 bases aligning to TRBD1. CDR1 and CDR2 (germline): MNHEY, SVGEGT. V lost 2 bases, J lost 2 bases, and 7 bases stayed unmatched. The length of the CDR3 is 16 residues.

This clonotype was seen repeatedly, ten times or more. This chain uses TRBV7-2 with TRBJ2-7; D possibly corresponds to TRBD2 (6 bases). The V end lost 8 bases, the J end lost 2 bases, and 10 bases lay between the germline ends. Germline V CDR1 and CDR2: SGHTA, FQGNSA. The CDR3 runs 12 residues. The CDR3 DNA sequence: TGTGCCAGCCAAGCGGGTACCTACGAGCAGTACTTC. It codes for CASQAGTYEQYF.

This clonotype was seen at least ten times. The V and J genes are TRBV2 and TRBJ1-3; no firm D call. V shed 7 bases and J shed 3 bases, with 13 bases lying between them. The CDR3 consists of 14 residues. The germline CDR1 and CDR2 sequences are SNHLY and FYNNEI. The CDR3 loop reads CASTRGGVGNTIYF. For the CDR3, the DNA is TGTGCCAGCACCCGAGGAGGAGTTGGAAACACCATATATTTT.